A selection of T cell receptor beta chains follows, all from one sample in a study of cytomegalovirus exposure and HLA in healthy donors. Measured with immunoSEQ multiplex PCR; TCRdb has only the in-frame clones, and not every one. Among 150,000 to 160,000 clones listed, 70% to 90% were seen once. Specimen: PBMCs. These receptors all stem from a man aged 18 to 35 in good health and CMV-seropositive. Both conserved end residues are part of each CDR3. A D gene is named only where the DNA matches it firmly. The size of a clone is reported for some rows only, either as once, few or many, or as a class for expanded clones.

J	D	size	V	DNA	CDR3
TRBJ1-4	NA	NA	TRBV5-1	TGCGCCAGCAGCTTAACGACAGGAAATGCGAATGAAAAACTGTTTTTT	CASSLTTGNANEKLFF
TRBJ1-1	NA	NA	TRBV9	TGTGCCAGCAGCCCGCGTTTAGGAGTGAACACTGAAGCTTTCTTT	CASSPRLGVNTEAFF
TRBJ1-1	TRBD1	NA	TRBV19	TGTGCCAGTAGCGGGACAGGGGGTAACACTGAAGCTTTCTTT	CASSGTGGNTEAFF
TRBJ2-7	NA	NA	TRBV7-3	TGTGCCAGCAGTCCCGGAGGGGGGGCCTCCTACGAGCAGTACTTC	CASSPGGGASYEQYF
TRBJ2-7	TRBD1	NA	TRBV2	TGTGCCAGCAGTGTCACCCACAGGGGGCTCGGCGAGCAGTACTTC	CASSVTHRGLGEQYF
TRBJ1-1	NA	NA	TRBV6-5	TGTGCCAGCTTATCGAGGGTCTTTGAAGCTTTCTTT	CASLSRVFEAFF
TRBJ1-6	TRBD1	NA	TRBV11-2	TGTGCCAGCAGCTTGGGACAGGGTGCTAATTCACCCCTCCACTTT	CASSLGQGANSPLHF
TRBJ2-7	TRBD2	NA	TRBV6-1	TGTGCCAGCAGTGAAAGGGCGGGAGGAACCTACGAGCAGTACTTC	CASSERAGGTYEQYF
TRBJ2-5	TRBD1	NA	TRBV6-1	TGTGCCAGCAGTGAAGTCGAGGGGGCCCCGGCCCAGTACTTC	CASSEVEGAPAQYF
TRBJ1-2	NA	NA	TRBV7-9	TGTGCCAGCAGCTTAGGACAGACCTATGGCTACACCTTC	CASSLGQTYGYTF
TRBJ2-1	NA	NA	TRBV20-1	TGCAGTGCTAGAGATGGGCGCCAGATCCTCTTC	CSARDGRQILF
TRBJ1-1	NA	NA	TRBV6-6	TGTGCCAGCTTTAGATCTGAAAGGGGAGCTTTCTTT	CASFRSERGAFF
TRBJ1-2	NA	NA	TRBV6-5	TGTGCCAGCAGTTACTATGGGGCGGGGGAGTTTAATGGCTACACCTTC	CASSYYGAGEFNGYTF
TRBJ1-1	TRBD1	once	TRBV7-2	TGTGCCAGCAGCCCGCGGACAGGGGGGTATAACACTGAAGCTTTCTTT	CASSPRTGGYNTEAFF
TRBJ2-7	TRBD1	NA	TRBV2	TGTGCCAGCAGTGAAGAGGGACAGAGCTCCTACGAGCAGTACTTC	CASSEEGQSSYEQYF
TRBJ1-3	NA	NA	TRBV23-1	TGCGCCAGCAGTCCACCTGACGGGGGGCCCTCTGGAAACACCATATATTTT	CASSPPDGGPSGNTIYF
TRBJ2-5	TRBD2	NA	TRBV5-1	TGCGCCAGCAGCCCCACTAGCGGGGGACCGGAGACCCAGTACTTC	CASSPTSGGPETQYF
TRBJ1-3	NA	few	TRBV15	TGTGCCACCAGCAGAGATCAGGGCCCTGGAAACACCATATATTTT	CATSRDQGPGNTIYF
TRBJ2-7	TRBD1	NA	TRBV13	TGTGCCAGCAGCCCCGGGACAGGGAATTCCCCCTACGAGCAGTACTTC	CASSPGTGNSPYEQYF
TRBJ2-7	TRBD1	NA	TRBV5-4	TGTGCCAGCAGCTTTCGAGACAGGGGGCAATACGAGCAGTACTTC	CASSFRDRGQYEQYF
TRBJ2-2	NA	few	TRBV9	TGTGCCAGCAGCGGAGAGGGCGGGAACACCGGGGAGCTGTTTTTT	CASSGEGGNTGELFF
TRBJ2-7	NA	NA	TRBV20-1	TGCAGTGCTAGGAGCGGTTACGAGCAGTACTTC	CSARSGYEQYF
TRBJ1-3	TRBD1	NA	TRBV4-3	TGCGCCAGCAGCCGGGGACAGGGTTTTTTGGACTCTGGAAACACCATATATTTT	CASSRGQGFLDSGNTIYF
TRBJ2-7	TRBD1	NA	TRBV7-2	TGTGCCAGCAGCTTAGGGTGGGACAGGGGGCGAAAAGGAACAGAGGAGTACTTC	CASSLGWDRGRKGTEEYF
TRBJ2-1	NA	NA	TRBV11-3	TGTGCCAGCAGCCCCGCCGGGGAGTATAATGAGCAGTTCTTC	CASSPAGEYNEQFF
TRBJ1-2	TRBD1	NA	TRBV6-6	TGTGCCAGCAGTTACTCGAGACAGGGGACAGGGGATGGCTACACCTTC	CASSYSRQGTGDGYTF
TRBJ1-4	NA	NA	TRBV19	TGTGCCAGTAGCCTTCAGGGTATCACTAATGAAAAACTGTTTTTT	CASSLQGITNEKLFF
TRBJ2-5	TRBD1	NA	TRBV19	TGTGCCAGTGGGACAGGATTTGAGACCCAGTACTTC	CASGTGFETQYF
TRBJ2-7	NA	NA	TRBV28	TGTGCCAGCAGTGAAGGCAGGCGAAACGAGCAGTACTTC	CASSEGRRNEQYF
TRBJ2-3	TRBD2	NA	TRBV30	TGTGCCTGGAGGCTGGGAGCGGGAAGGACAGATACGCAGTATTTT	CAWRLGAGRTDTQYF
TRBJ2-2	NA	NA	TRBV4-2	TGTGCCAGCAGCCGGTACCCGGACAGAAACACCGGGGAGCTGTTTTTT	CASSRYPDRNTGELFF
TRBJ1-5	TRBD1	NA	TRBV27	TGTGCCAGCAGTTTAAGGGGGCATGGTCAGCCCCAGCATTTT	CASSLRGHGQPQHF
TRBJ1-1	TRBD1	few	TRBV10-1	TGCGCCAGCAGTGATCAGGGGGGAACTAAAGCTTTCTTT	CASSDQGGTKAFF
TRBJ2-7	TRBD2	NA	TRBV6-5	TGTGCCAGCGGGGGGGGCTACGAGCAGTACTTC	CASGGGYEQYF
TRBJ2-7	TRBD2	NA	TRBV11-2	TGTGCCAGCAGCGTATATAAACTAGCGGTTACCCACGAGCAGTACTTC	CASSVYKLAVTHEQYF